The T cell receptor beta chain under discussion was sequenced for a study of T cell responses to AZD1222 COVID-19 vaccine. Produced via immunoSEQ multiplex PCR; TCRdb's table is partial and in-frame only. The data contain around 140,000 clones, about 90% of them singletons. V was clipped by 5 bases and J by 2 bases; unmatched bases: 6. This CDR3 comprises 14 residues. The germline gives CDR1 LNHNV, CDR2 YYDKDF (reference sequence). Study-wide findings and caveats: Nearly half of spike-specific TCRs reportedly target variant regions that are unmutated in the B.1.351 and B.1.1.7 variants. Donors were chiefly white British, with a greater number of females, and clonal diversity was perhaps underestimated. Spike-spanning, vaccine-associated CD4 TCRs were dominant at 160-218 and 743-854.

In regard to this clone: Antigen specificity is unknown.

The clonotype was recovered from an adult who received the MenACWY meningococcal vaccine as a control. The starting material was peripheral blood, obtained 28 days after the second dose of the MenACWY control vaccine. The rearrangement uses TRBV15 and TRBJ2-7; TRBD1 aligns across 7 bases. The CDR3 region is CATSSRDRPYEQYF. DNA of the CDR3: TGTGCCACCAGCTCCCGGGACAGACCCTACGAGCAGTACTTC.